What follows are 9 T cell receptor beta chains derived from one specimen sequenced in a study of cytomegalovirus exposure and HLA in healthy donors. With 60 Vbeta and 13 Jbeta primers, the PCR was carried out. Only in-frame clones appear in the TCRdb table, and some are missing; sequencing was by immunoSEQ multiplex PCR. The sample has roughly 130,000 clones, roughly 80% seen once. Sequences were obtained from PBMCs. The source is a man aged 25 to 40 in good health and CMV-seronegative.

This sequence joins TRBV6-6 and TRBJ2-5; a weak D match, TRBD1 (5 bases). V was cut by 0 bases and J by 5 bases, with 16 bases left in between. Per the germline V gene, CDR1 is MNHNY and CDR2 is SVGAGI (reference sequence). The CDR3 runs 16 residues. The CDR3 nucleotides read TGTGCCAGCAGTTACTCGGTAGGGGCGCGATCGGAGACCCAGTACTTC. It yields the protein CASSYSVGARSETQYF.

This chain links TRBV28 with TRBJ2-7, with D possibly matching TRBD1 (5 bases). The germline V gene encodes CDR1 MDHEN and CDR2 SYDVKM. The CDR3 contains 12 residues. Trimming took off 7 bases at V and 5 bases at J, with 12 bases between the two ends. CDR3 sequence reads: CASTQGNDEQYF. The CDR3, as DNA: TGTGCCAGCACGCAGGGTAACGACGAGCAGTACTTC.

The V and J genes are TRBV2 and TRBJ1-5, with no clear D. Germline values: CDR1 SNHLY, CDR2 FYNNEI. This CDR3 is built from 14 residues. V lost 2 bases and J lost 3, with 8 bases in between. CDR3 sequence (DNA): TGTGCCAGCAGTGAATCCCTATCCAATCAGCCCCAGCATTTT. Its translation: CASSESLSNQPQHF.

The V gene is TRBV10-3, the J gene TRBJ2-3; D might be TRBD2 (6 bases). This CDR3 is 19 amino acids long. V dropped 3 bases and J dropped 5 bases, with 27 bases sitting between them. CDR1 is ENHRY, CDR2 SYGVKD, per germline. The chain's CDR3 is CAISDRDLKMTRVRDTQYF. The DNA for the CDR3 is TGTGCCATCAGTGACCGGGACCTTAAAATGACTAGAGTTAGAGATACGCAGTATTTT.

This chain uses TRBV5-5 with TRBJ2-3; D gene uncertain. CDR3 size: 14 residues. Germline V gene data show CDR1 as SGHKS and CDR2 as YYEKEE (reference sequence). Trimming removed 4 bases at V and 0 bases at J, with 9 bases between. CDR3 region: CASSPESSTDTQYF. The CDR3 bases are TGTGCCAGCAGCCCCGAGAGTAGCACAGATACGCAGTATTTT.

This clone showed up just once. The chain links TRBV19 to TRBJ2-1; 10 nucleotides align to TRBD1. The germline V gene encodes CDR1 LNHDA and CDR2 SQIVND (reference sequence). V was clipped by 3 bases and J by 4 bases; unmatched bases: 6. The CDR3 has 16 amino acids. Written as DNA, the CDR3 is TGTGCCAGTAGTATCGAGGGACAGGGGCCGTACAATGAGCAGTTCTTC. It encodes CASSIEGQGPYNEQFF.

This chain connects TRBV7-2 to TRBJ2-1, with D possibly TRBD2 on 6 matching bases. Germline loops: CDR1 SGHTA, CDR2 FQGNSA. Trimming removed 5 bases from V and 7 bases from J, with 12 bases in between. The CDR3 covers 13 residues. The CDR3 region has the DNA TGTGCCAGCAGCGTCGGGAGATGGAATGAGCAGTTCTTC. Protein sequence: CASSVGRWNEQFF. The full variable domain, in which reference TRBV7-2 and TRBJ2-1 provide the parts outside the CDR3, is GAGVSQSPSNKVTEKGKDVELRCDPISGHTALYWYRQSLGQGLEFLIYFQGNSAPDKSGLPSDRFSAERTGGSVSTLTIQRTQQEDSAVYLCASSVGRWNEQFFGPGTRLTVL.

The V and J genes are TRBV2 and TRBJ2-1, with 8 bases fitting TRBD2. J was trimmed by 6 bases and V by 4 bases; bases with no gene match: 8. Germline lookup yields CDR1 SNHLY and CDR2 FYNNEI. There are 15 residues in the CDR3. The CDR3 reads CASSGVIAGTNEQFF. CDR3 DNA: TGTGCCAGCAGTGGCGTAATAGCGGGGACCAATGAGCAGTTCTTC. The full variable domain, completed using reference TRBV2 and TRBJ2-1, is EPEVTQTPSHQVTQMGQEVILRCVPISNHLYFYWYRQILGQKVEFLVSFYNNEISEKSEIFDDQFSVERPDGSNFTLKIRSTKLEDSAMYFCASSGVIAGTNEQFFGPGTRLTVL.

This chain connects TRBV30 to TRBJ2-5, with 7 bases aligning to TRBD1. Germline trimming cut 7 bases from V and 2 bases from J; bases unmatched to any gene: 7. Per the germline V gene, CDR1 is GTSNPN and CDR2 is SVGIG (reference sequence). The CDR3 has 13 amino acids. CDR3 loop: CALSTGRQETQYF. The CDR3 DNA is TGTGCCTTGTCGACAGGGCGTCAAGAGACCCAGTACTTC.